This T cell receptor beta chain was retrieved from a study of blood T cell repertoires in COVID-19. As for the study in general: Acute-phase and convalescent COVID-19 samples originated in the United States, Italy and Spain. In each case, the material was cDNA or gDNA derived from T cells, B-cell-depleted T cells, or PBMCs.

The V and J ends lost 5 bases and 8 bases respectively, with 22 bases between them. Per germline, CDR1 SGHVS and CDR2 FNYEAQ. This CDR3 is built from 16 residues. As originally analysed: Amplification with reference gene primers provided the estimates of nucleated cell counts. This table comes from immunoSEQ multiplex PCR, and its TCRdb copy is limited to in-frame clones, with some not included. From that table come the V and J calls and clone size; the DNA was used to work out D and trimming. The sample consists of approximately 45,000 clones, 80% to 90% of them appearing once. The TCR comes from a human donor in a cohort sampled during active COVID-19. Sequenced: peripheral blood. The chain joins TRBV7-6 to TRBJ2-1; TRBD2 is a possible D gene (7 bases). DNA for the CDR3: TGTGCCAGCAGCCGAGGGTCCCCGGGGAGGGGGGATGAGCAGTTCTTC. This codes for CASSRGSPGRGDEQFF.